One and the same sample provided the 8 T cell receptor beta chains below, sequenced in a study of Ad26.COV2.S vaccination and SARS-CoV-2 variants. Produced via immunoSEQ multiplex PCR; TCRdb's table is partial and in-frame only. The sample yields a few hundred thousand clones, about nine tenths seen once. Treatment: over 15 received Ad26.COV2.S at low or high dose, single or two shots; 5 received placebo; per-sample allocation not given. Each sample was drawn 63 days after the first injection (of vaccine or placebo). Sequencing used peripheral blood, obtained in a trial of Ad26.COV2.S vaccine versus placebo. These receptors originate from a person aged 18 to 59 who received the Ad26.COV2.S COVID-19 vaccine or a placebo.

V usage is TRBV5-4 and J usage is TRBJ1-2, with a weak D call TRBD1 (5 bases). The germline V gene encodes CDR1 SGHNT and CDR2 YYREEE (reference sequence). This CDR3 is built from 17 residues. V lost 4 bases and J lost 3, with 22 bases in between. The CDR3 DNA reads TGTGCCAGCAGCGCGGGACCGGCCTCCCTAGAGGACTATGGCTACACCTTC. Its translation is CASSAGPASLEDYGYTF.

The V gene is TRBV6-5, the J gene TRBJ2-3; TRBD2 is a possible D gene (5 bases). CDR1 and CDR2 from the germline V gene are MNHEY and SVGAGI. This CDR3 spans 13 amino acids. The V gene lost 0 bases and the J gene lost 7 bases, with 8 bases spanning the gap. The CDR3 reads CASSYSGRNTQYF. In DNA, the CDR3 is TGTGCCAGCAGTTACTCGGGGAGAAATACGCAGTATTTT.

This chain connects TRBV13 to TRBJ2-1, with a weak D call TRBD1 (6 bases). The CDR3 is 12 residues long. Trimming pared 5 bases from V and 6 bases from J, leaving 8 bases between. CDR1 and CDR2 (germline): PRHDT, FYEKMQ (reference sequence). DNA of the CDR3: TGTGCCAGCAGCCTGGGGGCCAATGAGCAGTTCTTC. This codes for CASSLGANEQFF. Filled out from reference TRBV13 and TRBJ2-1, the complete variable domain reads AAGVIQSPRHLIKEKRETATLKCYPIPRHDTVYWYQQGPGQDPQFLISFYEKMQSDKGSIPDRFSAQQFSDYHSELNMSSLELGDSALYFCASSLGANEQFFGPGTRLTVL.

The chain links TRBV18 to TRBJ2-7, with D possibly being TRBD2 (5 bases). The V and J ends lost 3 bases and 0 bases respectively, with 15 bases between them. This CDR3 region has 16 residues. CDR1 KGHSH and CDR2 LQKENI come from the germline V gene. The CDR3 DNA is TGTGCCAGCTCACCCAACGAGAGGGTAAGCTCCTACGAGCAGTACTTC. Translation gives CASSPNERVSSYEQYF.

V and J are TRBV6-5 and TRBJ1-1; no firm D call. The germline gives CDR1 MNHEY, CDR2 SVGAGI. The CDR3 has 15 residues. The ends were cut back, 6 bases at V and 1 base at J, with 15 bases in the middle. The chain's CDR3 is CASSPFLGRNTEAFF. The CDR3 DNA reads as TGTGCCAGCAGCCCCTTCTTGGGAAGGAACACTGAAGCTTTCTTT.

This sequence joins TRBV4-3 and TRBJ1-2, with 9 nucleotides matching TRBD1. Germline values: CDR1 LGHNA, CDR2 YSLEER. The V and J ends lost 3 bases and 4 bases, in that order; junction bases with no gene match: 6. This CDR3 comprises 15 residues. The CDR3: CASSQPNRGPYGYTF. The DNA for the CDR3 is TGCGCCAGCAGCCAGCCTAACAGGGGGCCCTATGGCTACACCTTC.

The CDR3 sequence is CASSPWDPEVDEQFF. The CDR3 DNA sequence: TGTGCCAGTAGTCCGTGGGACCCAGAGGTAGATGAGCAGTTCTTC. The chain has TRBV19 and TRBJ2-1; the D gene could be TRBD1 or TRBD2 (5 bases each). This CDR3 is 15 amino acids long. The germline V and J ends were trimmed by 5 bases and 8 bases, with 19 bases remaining between them. Germline values: CDR1 LNHDA, CDR2 SQIVND (reference sequence). The entire variable domain, with the rest obtained from reference TRBV19 and TRBJ2-1, is as follows: DGGITQSPKYLFRKEGQNVTLSCEQNLNHDAMYWYRQDPGQGLRLIYYSQIVNDFQKGDIAEGYSVSREKKESFPLTVTSAQKNPTAFYLCASSPWDPEVDEQFFGPGTRLTVL.

This clone has just one count. The chain uses TRBV2 and TRBJ2-3; 8 nucleotides match TRBD1. Germline assignment: CDR1 SNHLY and CDR2 FYNNEI. V trimming: 7 bases; J trimming: 5 bases; junction bases outside the gene matches: 8. CDR3 length equals 14 residues. The CDR3 protein is CASTKDRGQDTQYF. The CDR3 DNA reads as TGTGCCAGCACCAAAGACAGGGGTCAAGATACGCAGTATTTT.